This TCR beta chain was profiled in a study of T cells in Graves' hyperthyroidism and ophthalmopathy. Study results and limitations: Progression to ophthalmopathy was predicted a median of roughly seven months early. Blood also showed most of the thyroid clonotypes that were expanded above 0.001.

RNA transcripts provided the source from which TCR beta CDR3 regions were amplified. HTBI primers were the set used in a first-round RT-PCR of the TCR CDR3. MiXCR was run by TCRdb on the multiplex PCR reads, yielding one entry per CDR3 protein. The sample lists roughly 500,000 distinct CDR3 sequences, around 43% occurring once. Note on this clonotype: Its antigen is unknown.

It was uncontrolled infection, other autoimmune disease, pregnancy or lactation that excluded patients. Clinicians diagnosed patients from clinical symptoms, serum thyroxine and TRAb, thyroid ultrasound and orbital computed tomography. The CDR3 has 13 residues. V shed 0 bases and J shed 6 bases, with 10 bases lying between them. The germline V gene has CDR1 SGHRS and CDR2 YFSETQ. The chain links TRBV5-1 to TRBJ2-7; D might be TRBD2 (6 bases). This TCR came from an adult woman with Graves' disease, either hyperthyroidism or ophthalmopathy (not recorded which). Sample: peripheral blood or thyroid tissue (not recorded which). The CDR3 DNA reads TGCGCCAGCAGCTTGGACGTAGCGGTCGAGCAGTACTTC. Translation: CASSLDVAVEQYF.